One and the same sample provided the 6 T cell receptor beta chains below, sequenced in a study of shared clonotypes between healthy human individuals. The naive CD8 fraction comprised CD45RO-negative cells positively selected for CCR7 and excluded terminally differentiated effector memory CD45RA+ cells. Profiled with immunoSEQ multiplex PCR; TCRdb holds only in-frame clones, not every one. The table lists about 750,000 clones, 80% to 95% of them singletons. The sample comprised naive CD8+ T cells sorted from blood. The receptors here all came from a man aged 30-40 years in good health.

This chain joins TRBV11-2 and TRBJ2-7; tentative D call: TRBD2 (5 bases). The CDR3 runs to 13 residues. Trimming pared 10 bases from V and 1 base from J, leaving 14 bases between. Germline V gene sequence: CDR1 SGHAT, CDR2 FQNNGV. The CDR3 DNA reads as TGTGCCACCCAAGCGGAAGGGTCCTACGAGCAGTACTTC. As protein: CATQAEGSYEQYF.

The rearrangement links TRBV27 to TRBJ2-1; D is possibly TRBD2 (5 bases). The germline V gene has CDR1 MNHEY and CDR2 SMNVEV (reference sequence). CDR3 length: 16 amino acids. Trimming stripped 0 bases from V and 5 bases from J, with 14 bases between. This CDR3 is CASSLSGVGVNNEQFF. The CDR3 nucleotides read TGTGCCAGCAGTTTATCGGGAGTTGGGGTGAACAATGAGCAGTTCTTC.

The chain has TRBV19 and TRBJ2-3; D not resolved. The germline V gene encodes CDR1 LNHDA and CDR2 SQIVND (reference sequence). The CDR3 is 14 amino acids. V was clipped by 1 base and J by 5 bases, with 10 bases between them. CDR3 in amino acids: CASSIGLLVDTQYF. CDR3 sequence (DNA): TGTGCCAGTAGTATAGGGCTGTTGGTAGATACGCAGTATTTT.

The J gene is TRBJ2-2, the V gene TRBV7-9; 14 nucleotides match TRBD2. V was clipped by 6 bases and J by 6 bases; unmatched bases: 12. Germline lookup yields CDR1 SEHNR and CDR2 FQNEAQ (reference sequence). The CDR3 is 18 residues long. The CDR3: CASRHSGTSGRIAGELFF. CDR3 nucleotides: TGTGCCAGCAGACACTCCGGGACTAGCGGGAGAATTGCCGGGGAGCTGTTTTTT.

The CDR3 region has the DNA TGTGCCTGGAGTGAATACACTGAAGCTTTCTTT. Encoded protein: CAWSEYTEAFF. The chain combines TRBV30 with TRBJ1-1; no firm D call. The V gene lost 1 base and the J gene lost 3 bases, with 3 bases spanning the gap. Germline CDR1 is GTSNPN and CDR2 is SVGIG (reference sequence). CDR3 size: 11 residues. The full variable domain, with the rest looked up from reference TRBV30 and TRBJ1-1, is SQTIHQWPATLVQPVGSPLSLECTVEGTSNPNLYWYRQAAGRGLQLLFYSVGIGQISSEVPQNLSASRPQDRQFILSSKKLLLSDSGFYLCAWSEYTEAFFGQGTRLTVV.

The CDR3 coding sequence is TGTGCCAGCAGTTTATCGGGAGGGCCTTTCAATTACAATGAGCAGTTCTTC. It codes for CASSLSGGPFNYNEQFF. This chain links TRBV27 with TRBJ2-1, with TRBD2 identical over 7 bases. The germline CDR1 and CDR2 sequences are MNHEY and SMNVEV (reference sequence). V lost 0 bases, J lost 4 bases, and 9 bases stayed unmatched. The CDR3 is 17 amino acids.